The 32 T cell receptor beta chains given below trace back to one sample, sequenced in a study of cytomegalovirus exposure and HLA in healthy donors. This PCR relied on a set of 60 Vbeta primers and 13 Jbeta primers. The table came from immunoSEQ multiplex PCR; TCRdb's copy has only in-frame clones and leaves some out. The table has roughly 120,000 clones, 80% seen once. Sequenced sample: PBMCs. The receptors were gathered from a female donor in good health and CMV-seropositive.

This rearrangement joins TRBV7-9 to TRBJ1-1; weak D call: TRBD1 (5 bases). CDR3 length: 12 amino acids. Deletions cut 5 bases from V and 7 bases from J, with 11 bases between. Per the germline V gene, CDR1 is SEHNR and CDR2 is FQNEAQ (reference sequence). CDR3 sequence: CASSRLTDEAFF. As DNA, the CDR3 is TGTGCCAGCAGCAGATTGACAGATGAAGCTTTCTTT.

Written as DNA, the CDR3 is TGCGCCAGCAGCTTGGGGGGACAGAGCTCCTACGAGCAGTACTTC. Translation gives CASSLGGQSSYEQYF. V is TRBV5-1 and J is TRBJ2-7; 7 bases agree with TRBD1. After removal of 0 bases from V and 0 bases from J, the junction contained 3 bases not matched to a gene. The CDR3 extends over 15 amino acids. Per the germline V gene, CDR1 is SGHRS and CDR2 is YFSETQ.

This sequence joins TRBV7-9 and TRBJ1-4, with 9 bases aligning to TRBD1. Per germline, CDR1 SEHNR and CDR2 FQNEAQ (reference sequence). CDR3 length: 14 amino acids. The V segment lost 3 bases and the J segment 5 bases; nucleotides outside the gene matches: 1. The CDR3 sequence: CASSLTGGNEKLFF. The CDR3 DNA reads as TGTGCCAGCAGCTTGACAGGGGGAAATGAAAAACTGTTTTTT.

The CDR3 sequence: CAISRDRGQPQHF. The CDR3 region has the DNA TGTGCCATCAGCCGGGACAGGGGTCAGCCCCAGCATTTT. This sequence joins TRBV10-3 and TRBJ1-5, with 10 bases lining up with TRBD1. Unmatched junction bases numbered 2, after V lost 6 bases and J lost 6 bases. Germline V gene sequence: CDR1 ENHRY, CDR2 SYGVKD. The CDR3 runs to 13 residues.

V usage is TRBV28 and J usage is TRBJ1-1, with 9 bases aligning to TRBD1. The CDR3 has 14 residues. With V trimmed by 5 bases and J by 4 bases, 5 bases remained unmatched. Germline CDR1 and CDR2: MDHEN and SYDVKM. In DNA form, the CDR3 reads TGTGCCAGCAGTGCCCACAGGGGGCTCACTGAAGCTTTCTTT. It specifies CASSAHRGLTEAFF.

The chain is built from TRBV23-1 and TRBJ1-2, with 7 bases fitting TRBD1. TRBV23-1 is placed among ORFs of uncertain function. This CDR3 is 14 amino acids long. Germline trimming cut 6 bases from V and 4 bases from J; bases unmatched to any gene: 8. The CDR3, as DNA: TGCGCCAGCAGCTGGACAGGCGACCTCTATGGCTACACCTTC. Protein product: CASSWTGDLYGYTF.

The chain has TRBV5-1 and TRBJ1-1; 8 nucleotides align to TRBD1. Germline loops: CDR1 SGHRS, CDR2 YFSETQ. With V trimmed by 7 bases and J by 0 bases, 11 bases remained unmatched. The CDR3 is made up of 16 amino acids. The CDR3, as DNA: TGCGCCAGCGGAGGACAGGGCTCTAACATGAACACTGAAGCTTTCTTT. This sequence encodes CASGGQGSNMNTEAFF. The complete variable domain, with remaining parts taken from reference TRBV5-1 and TRBJ1-1, reads KAGVTQTPRYLIKTRGQQVTLSCSPISGHRSVSWYQQTPGQGLQFLFEYFSETQRNKGNFPGRFSGRQFSNSRSEMNVSTLELGDSALYLCASGGQGSNMNTEAFFGQGTRLTVV.

This clone was counted between two and nine times. The CDR3 region is CASSFTRGGGEKLFF. CDR3 coding DNA: TGTGCCAGCAGTTTCACCAGGGGTGGCGGTGAAAAACTGTTTTTT. V and J are TRBV6-6 and TRBJ1-4, with a weak D call TRBD1 (6 bases). Trimming left V 4 bases short and J 7 bases short, with 16 bases between. CDR1 MNHNY and CDR2 SVGAGI come from the germline V gene (reference sequence). The CDR3 sequence is 15 residues long.

The J gene is TRBJ2-7, the V gene TRBV5-1; possible D gene TRBD2, 5 bases. V was cut by 4 bases and J by 1 base, with 24 bases left in between. Germline lookup yields CDR1 SGHRS and CDR2 YFSETQ. CDR3 length: 18 residues. Here the CDR3 DNA reads TGCGCCAGCAGCCAACCTCACGACCTAGCTATCCCTTCCTACGAGCAGTACTTC. Protein sequence: CASSQPHDLAIPSYEQYF.

The rearrangement joins TRBV18 to TRBJ1-1; 12 bases agree with TRBD1. The ends lost 4 bases at V and 0 bases at J; junction bases unmatched: 3. Germline V gives CDR1 KGHSH, CDR2 LQKENI. This CDR3 contains 16 residues. This CDR3 is CASSQGQGALNTEAFF. The CDR3 bases are TGTGCCAGCTCACAGGGACAGGGGGCACTGAACACTGAAGCTTTCTTT.

This chain links TRBV4-2 with TRBJ2-3, with 7 bases lining up with TRBD2. The germline V gene has CDR1 LGHNA and CDR2 YNFKEQ. The CDR3 consists of 16 residues. With 4 bases clipped from V and 3 bases from J, the junction kept 10 bases outside the gene matches. DNA of the CDR3: TGTGCCAGCAGCCCCACCTCAGCGGGAATGACAGATACGCAGTATTTT. Protein: CASSPTSAGMTDTQYF.

This chain uses TRBV5-1 with TRBJ1-2, with D hard to call. Trimming removed 0 bases from V and 4 bases from J, with 7 bases in between. The CDR3 covers 13 residues. Germline V CDR1 and CDR2: SGHRS, YFSETQ. In nucleotides, the CDR3 is TGCGCCAGCAGCTTGGATGGCCCCTATGGCTACACCTTC. Translated, it gives CASSLDGPYGYTF.

V is TRBV5-1 and J is TRBJ2-7; TRBD2 matches 8 bases. Looked up from germline, CDR1 is SGHRS and CDR2 is YFSETQ. V lost 0 bases and J lost 0; bases outside the gene matches: 5. The CDR3 is made up of 16 amino acids. The CDR3 loop is CASSLAGGGGSYEQYF. As DNA, the CDR3 is TGCGCCAGCAGCTTGGCCGGGGGGGGAGGCTCCTACGAGCAGTACTTC.

V is TRBV5-4 and J is TRBJ2-7; tentative D call: TRBD2 (7 bases). The germline gives CDR1 SGHNT, CDR2 YYREEE (reference sequence). This CDR3 is 16 amino acids long. V was pared by 4 bases and J by 6 bases, with 23 bases between. Written as DNA, the CDR3 is TGTGCCAGCAGCCCGGGGGGCGGAGGCCCGCCTTTCGAGCAGTACTTC. Amino acids: CASSPGGGGPPFEQYF.

J is TRBJ1-6 and V is TRBV5-1; TRBD1 is a possible D gene (5 bases). Germline V gene lookup returns CDR1 SGHRS and CDR2 YFSETQ. Trimming took 3 bases from V and 7 from J, leaving 17 bases between them. The CDR3 spans 16 residues. The CDR3: CASSSGHGDLNSPLHF. The CDR3 DNA reads TGCGCCAGCAGCTCAGGACACGGAGACCTCAATTCACCCCTCCACTTT.

The chain is built from TRBV30 and TRBJ2-1; 11 positions match TRBD2. The CDR3 is 15 amino acids. CDR1 is GTSNPN, CDR2 SVGIG, per germline (reference sequence). Trimming at V came to 3 bases and at J to 4 bases, leaving 5 bases not matched to a gene. The CDR3 sequence is CAWRPSGGSYNEQFF. CDR3 in DNA: TGTGCCTGGAGGCCTAGCGGGGGGTCTTACAATGAGCAGTTCTTC.

This clone appeared a single time. V gene TRBV4-2 combines with J gene TRBJ2-3, with TRBD2 identical over 10 bases. The CDR3 runs 17 residues. Germline CDR1 is LGHNA and CDR2 is YNFKEQ. V shed 0 bases, J shed 4 bases, and the junction held 7 bases outside the gene matches. The CDR3 loop is CASSQDRSGGAPDTQYF. CDR3 bases: TGTGCCAGCAGCCAAGATCGGAGCGGGGGGGCGCCAGATACGCAGTATTTT.

Remarks on this clone: This CDR3 is also generated by other DNA sequences in the sample. The chain combines TRBV5-1 with TRBJ1-1; 9 bases align to TRBD1. The V segment lost 3 bases and the J segment 1 base; nucleotides outside the gene matches: 1. CDR3 size: 14 residues. The V gene's germline CDR1 is SGHRS and CDR2 YFSETQ. The CDR3: CASSSGQGNTEAFF. The CDR3 coding sequence is TGCGCCAGCAGCTCGGGACAGGGGAACACTGAAGCTTTCTTT. Using reference TRBV5-1 and TRBJ1-1 for the parts outside the CDR3, the full variable domain is KAGVTQTPRYLIKTRGQQVTLSCSPISGHRSVSWYQQTPGQGLQFLFEYFSETQRNKGNFPGRFSGRQFSNSRSEMNVSTLELGDSALYLCASSSGQGNTEAFFGQGTRLTVV.

The V and J genes are TRBV18 and TRBJ2-1; D is unclear. In germline, CDR1 is KGHSH, CDR2 LQKENI. CDR3 size: 13 residues. Trimming left V 3 bases short and J 7 bases short, with 10 bases between. The CDR3 region is CASSPPSKNEQFF. The CDR3 DNA reads as TGTGCCAGCTCACCCCCCAGTAAGAATGAGCAGTTCTTC. The whole variable domain, remainder taken from reference TRBV18 and TRBJ2-1, is NAGVMQNPRHLVRRRGQEARLRCSPMKGHSHVYWYRQLPEEGLKFMVYLQKENIIDESGMPKERFSAEFPKEGPSILRIQQVVRGDSAAYFCASSPPSKNEQFFGPGTRLTVL.

V and J are TRBV6-1 and TRBJ1-1, with D unclear. The germline V gene has CDR1 MNHNS and CDR2 SASEGT. This CDR3 spans 14 amino acids. V lost 7 bases and J 0 bases, leaving 12 bases between the germline ends. The CDR3 here is CASTSGLLNTEAFF. Written as DNA, the CDR3 is TGTGCCAGCACCTCTGGGCTTTTGAACACTGAAGCTTTCTTT.

With regard to this clone: Relative to the germline gene, one junction end is altered; a read error may explain this. The rearrangement links TRBV30 to TRBJ2-7, with 8 bases matching TRBD2. Per the germline V gene, CDR1 is GTSNPN and CDR2 is SVGIG (reference sequence). The CDR3 covers 14 residues. This chain's CDR3 is CAWVGREGSYGQYF. CDR3 DNA sequence: TGTGCCTGGGTTGGTCGGGAGGGCTCCTACGGGCAGTACTTC.

The chain joins TRBV7-9 to TRBJ2-3; 8 bases line up with TRBD1. V was clipped by 1 base and J by 7 bases; unmatched bases: 1. The CDR3 loop spans 13 amino acids. CDR1 and CDR2 (germline): SEHNR, FQNEAQ (reference sequence). This chain's CDR3 is CASSLGTGNTQYF. The CDR3, as DNA: TGTGCCAGCAGCTTAGGGACAGGGAATACGCAGTATTTT.

The rearrangement joins TRBV6-1 to TRBJ1-4, with 9 bases identical to TRBD1. Losses at the gene ends were 8 bases for V and 2 bases for J; bases not matched to a gene: 0. Per the germline V gene, CDR1 is MNHNS and CDR2 is SASEGT. This CDR3 has 13 amino acids. CDR3 loop: CASGTGTNEKLFF. The CDR3, as DNA: TGTGCCAGCGGGACAGGGACTAATGAAAAACTGTTTTTT.

The J gene is TRBJ1-1, the V gene TRBV19, with D possibly matching TRBD1 (5 bases). V lost 6 bases and J lost 1, with 12 bases in between. The CDR3 spans 14 residues. Germline V gives CDR1 LNHDA, CDR2 SQIVND (reference sequence). The CDR3 DNA sequence: TGTGCCAGTAGATACCGGGGGGGGAACACTGAAGCTTTCTTT. Translating gives CASRYRGGNTEAFF.

The chain joins TRBV15 to TRBJ2-1; 8 positions match TRBD1. This CDR3 has 15 amino acids. Germline lookup yields CDR1 LNHNV and CDR2 YYDKDF (reference sequence). The V gene end was trimmed by 5 bases and the J gene end by 4 bases; junction bases not matched to a gene: 7. CDR3 DNA sequence: TGTGCCACCAGCCGGGACAGGAGTTCATACAATGAGCAGTTCTTC. Protein: CATSRDRSSYNEQFF. Looking up the rest from reference TRBV15 and TRBJ2-1 gives the full variable domain: DAMVIQNPRYQVTQFGKPVTLSCSQTLNHNVMYWYQQKSSQAPKLLFHYYDKDFNNEADTPDNFQSRRPNTSFCFLDIRSPGLGDTAMYLCATSRDRSSYNEQFFGPGTRLTVL.

This clone was seen a few times. J is TRBJ2-3 and V is TRBV5-1; 15 positions agree with TRBD2. Per germline, CDR1 SGHRS and CDR2 YFSETQ. The V segment lost 5 bases and the J segment 4 bases; nucleotides outside the gene matches: 5. The CDR3 spans 16 residues. CDR3 sequence: CASSFGLAGGPDTQYF. The CDR3, as DNA: TGCGCCAGCAGTTTCGGACTAGCGGGGGGGCCAGATACGCAGTATTTT.

V gene TRBV30 combines with J gene TRBJ1-1, with 7 bases fitting TRBD1. J lost 3 bases, V lost 2 bases, and 18 bases had no gene match. The germline V gene encodes CDR1 GTSNPN and CDR2 SVGIG (reference sequence). The CDR3 sequence is 18 residues long. In DNA form, the CDR3 reads TGTGCCTGGAGTCAAGCAGGACAGGCATTAGGGGAGGACACTGAAGCTTTCTTT. Protein: CAWSQAGQALGEDTEAFF. The entire variable domain, with the rest obtained from reference TRBV30 and TRBJ1-1, is as follows: SQTIHQWPATLVQPVGSPLSLECTVEGTSNPNLYWYRQAAGRGLQLLFYSVGIGQISSEVPQNLSASRPQDRQFILSSKKLLLSDSGFYLCAWSQAGQALGEDTEAFFGQGTRLTVV.

The rearrangement links TRBV28 to TRBJ2-7, with TRBD1 identical over 8 bases. The CDR3 runs to 13 residues. Per the germline V gene, CDR1 is MDHEN and CDR2 is SYDVKM. Trimming at V came to 7 bases and at J to 6 bases, leaving 8 bases not matched to a gene. The CDR3 nucleotides read TGTGCCAGCACCTTACCTGGACAGGGCGAGCAGTACTTC. This encodes CASTLPGQGEQYF.

This chain uses TRBV5-1 with TRBJ1-1; 8 bases agree with TRBD1. This CDR3 is built from 16 residues. Germline values: CDR1 SGHRS, CDR2 YFSETQ. V shed 4 bases and J 0 bases; nucleotides not matched to a gene: 8. The CDR3 protein is CASSRAGGSMNTEAFF. For the CDR3, the DNA is TGCGCCAGCAGCCGGGCAGGGGGCAGTATGAACACTGAAGCTTTCTTT. Together with reference TRBV5-1 and TRBJ1-1, the CDR3 gives the full variable domain: KAGVTQTPRYLIKTRGQQVTLSCSPISGHRSVSWYQQTPGQGLQFLFEYFSETQRNKGNFPGRFSGRQFSNSRSEMNVSTLELGDSALYLCASSRAGGSMNTEAFFGQGTRLTVV.

The chain combines TRBV15 with TRBJ2-1, with D uncertain. The ends were cut back, 1 base at V and 4 bases at J, with 5 bases in the middle. CDR3 size: 13 residues. Germline V lookup: CDR1 LNHNV, CDR2 YYDKDF (reference sequence). CDR3 loop: CATSRGRYNEQFF. The DNA for the CDR3 is TGTGCCACCAGCAGAGGGCGGTACAATGAGCAGTTCTTC.

The chain links TRBV19 to TRBJ2-7; 9 bases match TRBD1. The J segment lost 2 bases and the V segment lost 6 bases, leaving 8 bases of the junction unmatched. This CDR3 spans 15 amino acids. Germline V lookup: CDR1 LNHDA, CDR2 SQIVND (reference sequence). The CDR3, as DNA: TGTGCCAGTAGCCGTGAGTGGACAGGGGCCTACGAGCAGTACTTC. Protein: CASSREWTGAYEQYF.

V and J are TRBV2 and TRBJ2-5; possible D gene TRBD2, 6 bases. CDR1 and CDR2 from the germline V gene are SNHLY and FYNNEI. CDR3 length: 13 amino acids. Trimming took 6 bases from V and 1 from J, leaving 9 bases between them. CDR3 sequence reads: CASRTRPQETQYF. CDR3 nucleotides: TGTGCCAGCAGGACTAGGCCCCAAGAGACCCAGTACTTC.